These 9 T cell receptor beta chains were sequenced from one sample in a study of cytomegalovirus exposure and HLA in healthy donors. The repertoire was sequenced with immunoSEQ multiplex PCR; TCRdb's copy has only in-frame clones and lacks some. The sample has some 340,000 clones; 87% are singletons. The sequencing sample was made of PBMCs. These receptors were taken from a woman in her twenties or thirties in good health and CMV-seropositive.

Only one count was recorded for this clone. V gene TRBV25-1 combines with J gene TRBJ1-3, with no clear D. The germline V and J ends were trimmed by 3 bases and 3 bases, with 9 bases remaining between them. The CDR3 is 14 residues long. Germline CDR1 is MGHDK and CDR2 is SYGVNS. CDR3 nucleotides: TGTGCCAGCAGTGATTTGGGAGGTGGAAACACCATATATTTT. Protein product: CASSDLGGGNTIYF.

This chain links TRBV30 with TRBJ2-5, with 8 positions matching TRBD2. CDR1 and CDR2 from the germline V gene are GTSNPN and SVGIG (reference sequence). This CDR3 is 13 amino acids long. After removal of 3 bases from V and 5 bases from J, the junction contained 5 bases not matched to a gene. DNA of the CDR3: TGTGCCTGGAGCGACGGGGGGGACGAGACCCAGTACTTC. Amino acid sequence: CAWSDGGDETQYF. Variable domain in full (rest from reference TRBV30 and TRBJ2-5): SQTIHQWPATLVQPVGSPLSLECTVEGTSNPNLYWYRQAAGRGLQLLFYSVGIGQISSEVPQNLSASRPQDRQFILSSKKLLLSDSGFYLCAWSDGGDETQYFGPGTRLLVL.

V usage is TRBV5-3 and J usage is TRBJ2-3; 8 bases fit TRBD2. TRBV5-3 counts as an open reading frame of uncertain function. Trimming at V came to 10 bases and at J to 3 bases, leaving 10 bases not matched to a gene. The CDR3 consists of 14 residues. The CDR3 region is CARGGGRSTDTQYF. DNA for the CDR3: TGTGCCCGTGGGGGCGGGAGGTCTACAGATACGCAGTATTTT.

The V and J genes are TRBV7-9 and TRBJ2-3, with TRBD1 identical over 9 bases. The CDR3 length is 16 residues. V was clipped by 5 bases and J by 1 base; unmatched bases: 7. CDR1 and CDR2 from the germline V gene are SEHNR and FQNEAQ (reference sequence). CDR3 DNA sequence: TGTGCCAGCAGCCTCGGGACAGGGATAGGCACAGATACGCAGTATTTT. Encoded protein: CASSLGTGIGTDTQYF.

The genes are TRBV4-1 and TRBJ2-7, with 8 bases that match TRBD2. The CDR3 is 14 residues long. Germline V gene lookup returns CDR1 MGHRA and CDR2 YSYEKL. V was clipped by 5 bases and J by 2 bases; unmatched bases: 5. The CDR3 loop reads CASSIQGLAYEQYF. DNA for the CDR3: TGCGCCAGCAGCATTCAGGGACTAGCCTACGAGCAGTACTTC.

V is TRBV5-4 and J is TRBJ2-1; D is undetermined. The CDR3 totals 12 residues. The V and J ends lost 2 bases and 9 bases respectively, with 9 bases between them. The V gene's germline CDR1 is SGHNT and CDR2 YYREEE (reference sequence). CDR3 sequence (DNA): TGTGCCAGCAGCTTCGGAAAGCTTGAGCAGTTCTTC. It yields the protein CASSFGKLEQFF.

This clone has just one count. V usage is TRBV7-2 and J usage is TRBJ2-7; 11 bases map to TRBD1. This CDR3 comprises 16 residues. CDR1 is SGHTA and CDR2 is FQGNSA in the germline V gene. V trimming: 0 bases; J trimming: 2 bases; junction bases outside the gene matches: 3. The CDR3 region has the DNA TGTGCCAGCAGCTTAGCGTCGGGACAGGGGGCCTACGAGCAGTACTTC. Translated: CASSLASGQGAYEQYF.

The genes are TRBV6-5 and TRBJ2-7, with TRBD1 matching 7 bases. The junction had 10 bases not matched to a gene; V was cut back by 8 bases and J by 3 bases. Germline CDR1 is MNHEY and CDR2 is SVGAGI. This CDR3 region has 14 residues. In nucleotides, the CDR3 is TGTGCCAGCGGTATTAGACAGGGATTCTACGAGCAGTACTTC. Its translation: CASGIRQGFYEQYF.

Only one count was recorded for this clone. Here the CDR3 DNA reads TGTGCCGGAATTAGGTTAACCTACGAGCAGTACTTC. Protein sequence: CAGIRLTYEQYF. V gene TRBV30 combines with J gene TRBJ2-7; no definite D call. V was pared by 8 bases and J by 2 bases, with 13 bases between. Germline-derived CDR1 and CDR2 are GTSNPN and SVGIG (reference sequence). The CDR3 is made up of 12 amino acids.